The 32 T cell receptor beta chains listed next were all sequenced from one sample in a study of somatic mutations in cytotoxic T cells in rheumatoid arthritis. The protocol was immunoSEQ multiplex PCR, while the TCRdb copy is restricted to in-frame clones and leaves out a portion. Altogether about 15,000 clones are present, 78% being singletons, with the ten largest covering approximately 20%. Sequenced input: CD8+ T cells sorted from blood. The receptors were sampled from an adult with rheumatoid arthritis.

The chain is built from TRBV4-1 and TRBJ2-1, with 8 bases that match TRBD1. The CDR3 is 15 amino acids. CDR1 MGHRA and CDR2 YSYEKL come from the germline V gene. V was pared by 3 bases and J by 0 bases, with 1 base of the junction left unmatched. The chain's CDR3 is CASSHDRGSYNEQFF. For the CDR3, the DNA is TGCGCCAGCAGCCATGACAGGGGCTCCTACAATGAGCAGTTCTTC.

This clone was counted a single time. The rearrangement uses TRBV9 and TRBJ2-1; D is perhaps TRBD2 (5 bases). From germline, CDR1 is SGDLS and CDR2 YYNGEE. The CDR3 has 15 residues. V was shortened by 3 bases and J by 6 bases, with 16 bases between the two germline ends. The CDR3 DNA is TGTGCCAGCAGCGCTTCGGGGAACCCCCGCAATGAGCAGTTCTTC. It yields the protein CASSASGNPRNEQFF.

The rearrangement links TRBV7-9 to TRBJ2-6; D ambiguous. The germline CDR1 and CDR2 sequences are SEHNR and FQNEAQ (reference sequence). V was pared by 5 bases and J by 4 bases, with 18 bases between. The CDR3 sequence is 17 residues long. The CDR3: CASSPFTWPGGANVLTF. The CDR3 DNA is TGTGCCAGCAGCCCCTTTACGTGGCCCGGGGGGGCCAACGTCCTGACTTTC. Variable domain in full (rest from reference TRBV7-9 and TRBJ2-6): DTGVSQNPRHKITKRGQNVTFRCDPISEHNRLYWYRQTLGQGPEFLTYFQNEAQLEKSRLLSDRFSAERPKGSFSTLEIQRTEQGDSAMYLCASSPFTWPGGANVLTFGAGSRLTVL.

The chain uses TRBV19 and TRBJ1-1, with TRBD1 matching 7 bases. This CDR3 spans 14 amino acids. J was trimmed by 5 bases and V by 6 bases; bases with no gene match: 9. Germline V gives CDR1 LNHDA, CDR2 SQIVND (reference sequence). CDR3 protein: CASSITGEWTEAFF. CDR3 bases: TGTGCCAGTAGCATAACAGGGGAATGGACTGAAGCTTTCTTT.

This rearrangement joins TRBV30 to TRBJ2-2; D is possibly TRBD2 (6 bases). Germline assignment: CDR1 GTSNPN and CDR2 SVGIG (reference sequence). The V end was cut by 8 bases, the J end by 6 bases, with 13 bases between. CDR3 size: 12 residues. The CDR3 protein is CAGGAGAGELFF. For the CDR3, the DNA is TGTGCCGGGGGAGCGGGCGCCGGGGAGCTGTTTTTT.

This sequence joins TRBV28 and TRBJ2-1, with TRBD2 matching 7 bases. This CDR3 has 15 residues. The germline CDR1 and CDR2 sequences are MDHEN and SYDVKM. Trimming at V came to 6 bases and at J to 7 bases, leaving 12 bases not matched to a gene. CDR3 residues: CASSSGGREMNEQFF. The CDR3 DNA sequence: TGTGCCAGCAGCTCAGGCGGGCGGGAGATGAATGAGCAGTTCTTC.

This sequence joins TRBV30 and TRBJ2-3; TRBD2 is a possible D gene (6 bases). Germline CDR1 reads GTSNPN; CDR2 reads SVGIG (reference sequence). The CDR3 spans 12 residues. V dropped 5 bases and J dropped 9 bases, with 15 bases sitting between them. Written as DNA, the CDR3 is TGTGCCTGGGGGGACTCTCTGGGAACGCAGTATTTT. This translates into CAWGDSLGTQYF.

Only one count was recorded for this clone. The rearrangement joins TRBV6-6 to TRBJ1-1, with D tentatively TRBD1 (5 bases). V lost 8 bases, J lost 1 base, and 8 bases lay in between. CDR1 is MNHNY, CDR2 SVGAGI, per germline (reference sequence). The CDR3 is 12 residues long. CDR3 region: CASRQGNTEAFF. The CDR3 DNA reads TGTGCCAGCCGTCAGGGGAACACTGAAGCTTTCTTT.

This clone was found a few times. The rearrangement uses TRBV6-1 and TRBJ2-6, with D uncertain. CDR1 is MNHNS, CDR2 SASEGT, per germline. Between the trimmed V and J ends, which lost 4 bases and 2 bases, there was a span of 9 bases. The CDR3 spans 15 residues. CDR3 amino acids: CASSGYSTGANVLTF. The CDR3 coding sequence is TGTGCCAGCAGTGGATATTCGACTGGGGCCAACGTCCTGACTTTC.

The V call is TRBV5-4, the J call TRBJ2-1; a possible D gene is TRBD1 (5 bases). The V gene lost 5 bases and the J gene lost 2 bases, with 14 bases spanning the gap. Per germline, CDR1 SGHNT and CDR2 YYREEE (reference sequence). This CDR3 is 15 amino acids long. In DNA form, the CDR3 reads TGTGCCAGCAGTTATCGACAGAACCCCTACAATGAGCAGTTCTTC. This gives the protein CASSYRQNPYNEQFF.

The table lists this clone with a count of one. The J gene is TRBJ1-5, the V gene TRBV4-1; possibly TRBD1 for D (6 bases). The germline gives CDR1 MGHRA, CDR2 YSYEKL. The V and J ends lost 4 bases and 1 base respectively, with 14 bases between them. The CDR3 is 16 amino acids. CDR3 in DNA: TGCGCCAGCAGCCCACACACAGGGACGAGCAATCAGCCCCAGCATTTT. Protein product: CASSPHTGTSNQPQHF.

This rearrangement joins TRBV4-1 to TRBJ1-1; D remains ambiguous. Germline assignment: CDR1 MGHRA and CDR2 YSYEKL. CDR3 length: 15 amino acids. V lost 4 bases to trimming and J lost 1 base, with 13 bases between them. The CDR3 nucleotides are TGCGCCAGCAGCCCTGTGAGGCGGGAGAACACTGAAGCTTTCTTT. Its translation: CASSPVRRENTEAFF.

The chain combines TRBV27 with TRBJ2-1, with TRBD2 matching 11 bases. The CDR3 is made up of 16 amino acids. With 4 bases clipped from V and 8 bases from J, the junction kept 10 bases outside the gene matches. The germline V gene has CDR1 MNHEY and CDR2 SMNVEV (reference sequence). CDR3 region: CASSSPLAGGLDEQFF. The CDR3, as DNA: TGTGCCAGCAGTTCACCCTTAGCGGGAGGGCTCGATGAGCAGTTCTTC.

The rearrangement uses TRBV6-4 and TRBJ2-1; TRBD2 matches 8 bases. The CDR3 has 15 amino acids. CDR1 is MRHNA and CDR2 is SNTAGT in the germline V gene. J lost 6 bases, V lost 3 bases, and 7 bases had no gene match. In nucleotides, the CDR3 is TGTGCCAGCAGTGAAACGGGGGGGGAGGGCAATGAGCAGTTCTTC. Translating gives CASSETGGEGNEQFF.

The chain joins TRBV27 to TRBJ2-2; D is unclear. The CDR3 sequence is 12 residues long. Trimming left V 4 bases short and J 4 bases short, with 4 bases between. Germline CDR1 MNHEY, CDR2 SMNVEV (reference sequence). CDR3 DNA: TGTGCCAGCAGTTGGCTCACCGGGGAGCTGTTTTTT. Residues: CASSWLTGELFF.

The rearrangement joins TRBV7-8 to TRBJ1-3; 8 nucleotides align to TRBD1. The CDR3 loop spans 15 amino acids. With V trimmed by 4 bases and J by 6 bases, 8 bases remained unmatched. Germline CDR1 is SGHVS and CDR2 is FQNEAQ. This chain's CDR3 is CASSSRTGSKNTIYF. CDR3 sequence (DNA): TGTGCCAGCAGCTCGAGGACAGGGTCTAAAAACACCATATATTTT.

The gene calls are TRBV27 and TRBJ2-7, with D possibly being TRBD1 (6 bases). The CDR3 is 14 residues long. V gave up 5 bases and J gave up 3 bases, with 14 bases separating them. Germline-derived CDR1 and CDR2 are MNHEY and SMNVEV (reference sequence). The CDR3 reads CASSQGGYYYEQYF. Written as DNA, the CDR3 is TGTGCCAGCAGTCAAGGGGGATACTACTACGAGCAGTACTTC.

The chain links TRBV6-5 to TRBJ1-2, with D tentatively TRBD1 (6 bases). CDR3 length: 13 amino acids. Trimming removed 4 bases at V and 7 bases at J, with 13 bases between. CDR1 and CDR2 (germline): MNHEY, SVGAGI. The CDR3 sequence is CASSLTGPGGYTF. The CDR3 DNA reads as TGTGCCAGCAGTTTAACAGGGCCGGGTGGCTACACCTTC.

The rearrangement joins TRBV21-1 to TRBJ1-1. TRBV21-1 is a documented pseudogene. The CDR3 totals 15 residues. This CDR3 reads CAREAPGRRETEAFF. In DNA, the CDR3 is TGTGCCAGAGAAGCACCGGGACGGAGAGAGACTGAAGCTTTCTTT.

The chain carries TRBV5-6 and TRBJ2-1, with 9 bases lining up with TRBD1. The CDR3 spans 13 residues. From germline, CDR1 is SGHDT and CDR2 YYEEEE. The J segment lost 15 bases and the V segment lost 4 bases, leaving 11 bases of the junction unmatched. CDR3 nucleotides: TGTGCCAGCAGCCCTGGGACAGGGCTCCCGCTGTTCTTC. The encoded protein is CASSPGTGLPLFF.

The chain couples TRBV29-1 to TRBJ2-7; 10 bases are a match to TRBD2. The germline V gene has CDR1 SQVTM and CDR2 ANQGSEA. The V gene end was trimmed by 4 bases and the J gene end by 3 bases; junction bases not matched to a gene: 6. There are 14 residues in the CDR3. The CDR3 loop reads CSVVSSGRFYEQYF. As DNA, the CDR3 is TGCAGCGTTGTCTCTAGCGGGAGATTCTACGAGCAGTACTTC.

The rearrangement uses TRBV27 and TRBJ2-1; 8 positions agree with TRBD2. Germline CDR1 and CDR2: MNHEY and SMNVEV (reference sequence). The CDR3 runs to 15 residues. The V segment lost 6 bases and the J segment 8 bases; nucleotides outside the gene matches: 12. The CDR3 DNA is TGTGCCAGCAGGACCGGGACTAGAAGTTATGATGAGCAGTTCTTC. Protein sequence: CASRTGTRSYDEQFF.

V usage is TRBV29-1 and J usage is TRBJ1-1; TRBD1 agrees at 10 bases. The CDR3 is 15 residues long. J was trimmed by 3 bases and V by 6 bases; bases with no gene match: 10. Germline CDR1 is SQVTM and CDR2 is ANQGSEA. CDR3: CSVKLPGTGDTEAFF. CDR3 DNA: TGCAGCGTCAAACTACCCGGGACAGGGGACACTGAAGCTTTCTTT. The full variable domain, in which reference TRBV29-1 and TRBJ1-1 provide the parts outside the CDR3, is SAVISQKPSRDICQRGTSLTIQCQVDSQVTMMFWYRQQPGQSLTLIATANQGSEATYESGFVIDKFPISRPNLTFSTLTVSNMSPEDSSIYLCSVKLPGTGDTEAFFGQGTRLTVV.

This clone was recorded only once. The chain couples TRBV7-8 to TRBJ2-7; the match to TRBD2 covers 9 bases. With 5 bases clipped from V and 6 bases from J, the junction kept 14 bases outside the gene matches. The germline CDR1 and CDR2 sequences are SGHVS and FQNEAQ. The CDR3 is made up of 16 amino acids. The CDR3 region is CASSKTWREGLSEQYF. The CDR3 DNA is TGTGCCAGCAGCAAAACCTGGCGGGAGGGCCTTTCCGAGCAGTACTTC.

The chain has TRBV4-1 and TRBJ2-1, with 7 bases matching TRBD2. This CDR3 region has 17 residues. Unmatched junction bases numbered 10, after V lost 5 bases and J lost 0 bases. Looked up from germline, CDR1 is MGHRA and CDR2 is YSYEKL. In DNA form, the CDR3 reads TGCGCCAGCAGCTTAAGACTAGCCCAACTCTCCTACAATGAGCAGTTCTTC. Its translation: CASSLRLAQLSYNEQFF.

This clone has only a few counts. This chain uses TRBV19 with TRBJ2-3, with D possibly being TRBD2 (6 bases). The V and J ends lost 3 bases and 0 bases respectively, with 22 bases between them. The CDR3 spans 19 residues. The germline V gene has CDR1 LNHDA and CDR2 SQIVND (reference sequence). CDR3 DNA sequence: TGTGCCAGTAGTATGCCCGAAGGAGTAGCGGCCCCTAGCACAGATACGCAGTATTTT. Translated, it gives CASSMPEGVAAPSTDTQYF. Together with reference TRBV19 and TRBJ2-3, the CDR3 gives the full variable domain: DGGITQSPKYLFRKEGQNVTLSCEQNLNHDAMYWYRQDPGQGLRLIYYSQIVNDFQKGDIAEGYSVSREKKESFPLTVTSAQKNPTAFYLCASSMPEGVAAPSTDTQYFGPGTRLTVL.

The V and J genes are TRBV29-1 and TRBJ1-1; D uncertain. Germline V gene sequence: CDR1 SQVTM, CDR2 ANQGSEA. V dropped 5 bases and J dropped 11 bases, with 15 bases sitting between them. The CDR3 runs to 11 residues. This CDR3 is CSVPDPPGAFF. In nucleotides, the CDR3 is TGCAGCGTTCCCGATCCCCCTGGGGCTTTCTTT.

The chain recombines TRBV5-1 with TRBJ2-3, with a weak D call TRBD2 (5 bases). The germline gives CDR1 SGHRS, CDR2 YFSETQ. Trimming cost V 3 bases and J 0 bases, with 5 bases left between them. The CDR3 totals 13 residues. CDR3 loop: CASSWESTDTQYF. Here the CDR3 DNA reads TGCGCCAGCAGCTGGGAGAGCACAGATACGCAGTATTTT.

The J gene is TRBJ2-7, the V gene TRBV6-5; D ambiguous. The CDR3 sequence is 14 residues long. Germline V CDR1 and CDR2: MNHEY, SVGAGI. Trimming removed 2 bases from V and 3 bases from J, with 11 bases in between. The CDR3 region has the DNA TGTGCCAGCAGTTACGGGCTAAAGGGCTACGAGCAGTACTTC. Encoded protein: CASSYGLKGYEQYF.

This clone was recorded a few times. This chain connects TRBV13 to TRBJ2-7, with 11 bases lining up with TRBD2. The CDR3 consists of 14 residues. Germline trimming cut 6 bases from V and 7 bases from J; bases unmatched to any gene: 8. Germline values: CDR1 PRHDT, CDR2 FYEKMQ (reference sequence). Here the CDR3 reads CASRGTSGPREQYF. The CDR3 DNA reads TGTGCCAGCAGGGGGACTAGCGGTCCCCGGGAGCAGTACTTC. Full variable domain (outside the CDR3, taken from reference TRBV13 and TRBJ2-7): AAGVIQSPRHLIKEKRETATLKCYPIPRHDTVYWYQQGPGQDPQFLISFYEKMQSDKGSIPDRFSAQQFSDYHSELNMSSLELGDSALYFCASRGTSGPREQYFGPGTRLTVT.

The chain is built from TRBV30 and TRBJ2-7, with 8 positions matching TRBD2. CDR1 GTSNPN and CDR2 SVGIG come from the germline V gene (reference sequence). The CDR3 length is 16 residues. V trimming: 3 bases; J trimming: 8 bases; junction bases outside the gene matches: 18. The CDR3 DNA reads TGTGCCTGGAGCCCTCCACTAGCGGTCGGCTGGTGGAAGCAGTACTTC. Its protein product is CAWSPPLAVGWWKQYF.

The chain couples TRBV11-2 to TRBJ2-5, with no clear D. The ends were cut back, 3 bases at V and 0 bases at J, with 5 bases in the middle. This CDR3 region has 13 residues. Looked up from germline, CDR1 is SGHAT and CDR2 is FQNNGV. The chain's CDR3 is CASSLGYQETQYF. The CDR3 DNA reads as TGTGCCAGCAGCTTGGGTTACCAAGAGACCCAGTACTTC. The variable domain in full, completed from reference TRBV11-2 and TRBJ2-5, reads EAGVAQSPRYKIIEKRQSVAFWCNPISGHATLYWYQQILGQGPKLLIQFQNNGVVDDSQLPKDRFSAERLKGVDSTLKIQPAKLEDSAVYLCASSLGYQETQYFGPGTRLLVL.